The T cell receptor beta chain described here comes from a study of blood T cell repertoires in COVID-19. Study in general: The United States, Italy and Spain supplied acute and convalescent COVID-19 samples. Nucleic acid was either cDNA or gDNA, and it came from T cells, B-cell-depleted T cells, or PBMCs.

The method was immunoSEQ multiplex PCR; TCRdb's version includes in-frame clones alone and lacks a portion of them. The sample shows fewer than 400,000 clones, about 83% of them seen only once. This clone was observed a single time. Sequences were obtained from peripheral blood. The receptor was derived from a man younger than 45 with active or convalescent COVID-19.

In DNA form, the CDR3 reads TGTGCCAGCCGTCCCTCGAGCCCCTCTAATGAAAAACTGTTTTTT. Translated: CASRPSSPSNEKLFF. This chain links TRBV28 with TRBJ1-4; D ambiguous. The CDR3 runs 15 residues. Germline CDR1 and CDR2: MDHEN and SYDVKM. V lost 8 bases and J 3 bases, leaving 16 bases between the germline ends.